This TCR beta chain was obtained from a study of shared clonotypes between healthy human individuals. The assay was immunoSEQ multiplex PCR, and TCRdb's table has in-frame clones only and misses some. The sample holds about 820,000 clones, 80% to 95% seen once. The naive CD8 fraction comprised CD45RO-negative cells positively selected for CCR7 and excluded terminally differentiated effector memory CD45RA+ cells. With regard to this clone: Its target is not known.

Findings and caveats of the study: Sharing of clonotypes among donors was expected to vary with sequencing depth. What naive subsets generally showed was a larger estimated richness than memory subsets showed.

The CDR3 runs 16 residues. Germline-derived CDR1 and CDR2 are SGDLS and YYNGEE. V was trimmed by 0 bases and J by 0 bases, leaving 11 bases between them. What was sequenced was naive CD8+ T cells sorted from blood. The sequence was collected from a man aged 25-45 years in good health. This sequence joins TRBV9 and TRBJ2-3; D is possibly TRBD2 (6 bases). CDR3: CASSVVGGTSTDTQYF. The CDR3 nucleotides are TGTGCCAGCAGCGTAGTCGGCGGGACTAGCACAGATACGCAGTATTTT. The full variable domain, its missing parts supplied by reference TRBV9 and TRBJ2-3, is DSGVTQTPKHLITATGQRVTLRCSPRSGDLSVYWYQQSLDQGLQFLIQYYNGEERAKGNILERFSAQQFPDLHSELNLSSLELGDSALYFCASSVVGGTSTDTQYFGPGTRLTVL.